This T cell receptor beta chain was profiled in a study of blood T cell repertoires in COVID-19. Losses at the gene ends were 0 bases for V and 1 base for J; bases not matched to a gene: 13. The CDR3 length is 20 residues. The germline V gene has CDR1 SGHAT and CDR2 FQNNGV. Authors' data handling: The authors estimated nucleated cell counts from reference gene primer amplification. TCRdb's table, derived via immunoSEQ multiplex PCR, lists solely in-frame clones and lacks some. From that table come the V and J calls and clone size; the DNA was used to work out D and trimming. The repertoire has 31,000 or so clones, 85% of them found once; the top ten carry around 7%.

This receptor was taken from a human donor in a cohort sampled during active COVID-19. The chain combines TRBV11-2 with TRBJ2-5; TRBD2 aligns across 11 bases. Material: peripheral blood. The CDR3 region is CASSLDLSASGGRTQETQYF. CDR3 nucleotides: TGTGCCAGCAGCTTAGATCTCAGCGCTAGCGGGGGGCGAACCCAAGAGACCCAGTACTTC.